This T cell receptor (beta chain) came from a study of blood T cell repertoires in COVID-19. Study in general: The United States, Italy and Spain were the sources of the acute and convalescent COVID-19 samples. T cells, B-cell-depleted T cells, or PBMCs provided the cDNA or gDNA that served as material.

Original handling: Amplification of reference gene primers was used by the study to estimate nucleated cell counts. Sequencing was performed with immunoSEQ multiplex PCR; in TCRdb, only in-frame clones are kept and a portion is missing. Clone size and V and J calls were adopted from that table, with D and trimming inferred from the DNA. The sample comprises around 64,000 clones, 79% of which are singletons, and roughly 3% rests with the top ten. The CDR3 is 11 residues long. Per germline, CDR1 DFQATT and CDR2 SNEGSKA (reference sequence). V lost 4 bases and J 7 bases, leaving 10 bases between the germline ends.

The genes are TRBV20-1 and TRBJ1-1; tentative D call: TRBD1 (5 bases). Sequenced: peripheral blood. The clonotype comes from a man in his fifties or sixties with acute or convalescent COVID-19. CDR3 nucleotide sequence: TGCAGTGCTATGCGGGGGTTTGAAGCTTTCTTT. As protein: CSAMRGFEAFF.